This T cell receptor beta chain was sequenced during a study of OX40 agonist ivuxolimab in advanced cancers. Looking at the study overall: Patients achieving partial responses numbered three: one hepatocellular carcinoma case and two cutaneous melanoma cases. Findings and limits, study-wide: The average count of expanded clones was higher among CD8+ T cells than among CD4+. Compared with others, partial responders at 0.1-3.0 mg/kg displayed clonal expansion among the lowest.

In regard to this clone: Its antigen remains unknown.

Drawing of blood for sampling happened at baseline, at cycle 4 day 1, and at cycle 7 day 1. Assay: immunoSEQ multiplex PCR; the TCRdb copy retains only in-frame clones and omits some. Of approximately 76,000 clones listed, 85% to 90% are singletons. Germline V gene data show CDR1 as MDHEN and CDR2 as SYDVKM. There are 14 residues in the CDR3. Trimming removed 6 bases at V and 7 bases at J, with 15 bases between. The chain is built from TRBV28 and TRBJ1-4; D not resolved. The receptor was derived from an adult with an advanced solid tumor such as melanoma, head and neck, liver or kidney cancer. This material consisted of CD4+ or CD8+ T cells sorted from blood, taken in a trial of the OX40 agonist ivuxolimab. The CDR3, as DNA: TGTGCCAGCAGCCTGCGGGGATTTGGTGAAAAACTGTTTTTT. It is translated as CASSLRGFGEKLFF. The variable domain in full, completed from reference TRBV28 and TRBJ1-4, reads DVKVTQSSRYLVKRTGEKVFLECVQDMDHENMFWYRQDPGLGLRLIYFSYDVKMKEKGDIPEGYSVSREKKERFSLILESASTNQTSMYLCASSLRGFGEKLFFGSGTQLSVL.